The clone carrying this T cell receptor beta chain appeared a single time. Here immunoSEQ multiplex PCR was the method, and the copy in TCRdb shows in-frame clones only, minus some. The data show roughly 120,000 clones, less than 85% seen once. This sample stems from a study of blood T cell repertoires in COVID-19. CDR1 and CDR2 from the germline V gene are LNHDA and SQIVND (reference sequence). This CDR3 is 15 amino acids long. The ends were cut back, 9 bases at V and 3 bases at J, with 20 bases in the middle. The chain links TRBV19 to TRBJ1-2, with unresolved D. The sequencing sample was made of peripheral blood. This TCR was sampled from a woman aged 55 to 70 with acute or convalescent COVID-19. In nucleotides, the CDR3 is TGTGCCAGCCACAGAGCTGGTGGGTTTGACTATGGCTACACCTTC. It translates to CASHRAGGFDYGYTF.